One T cell receptor beta chain is described in this entry. It lacks a known antigen. Qualities for individual bases were not recorded, and no much larger clone is one base off. Looking up the germline V gene yields CDR1 SGDLS and CDR2 YYNGEE. The CDR3 numbers 15 residues from cysteine through phenylalanine. Kept here is only the CDR3 DNA, which spans 45 bases and is read in frame from base 1. The junction shows trimming of 3 bases on V and 1 base on J, plus 13 bases between the germline ends. These data come from a study of technical replicates of blood from a few donors (dated by TCRdb to the late 2010s). Libraries were prepared through the immunoSEQ multiplex PCR assay. TCRdb limited this immuneACCESS table to in-frame rearrangements with V and J called. A share of clones is missing; checked studies link under half to unresolved V genes, and the rest is unexplained. The sample yields approximately 41,000 clones; about 96% were counted once. Roughly 0.39% of the sample is taken by the ten largest.

The sequenced sample consisted of T cells isolated from PBMCs. This clonotype was sampled from a human donor in good health. This receptor chain uses TRBV9 and TRBJ1-1, with TRBD1 perhaps the D gene, on 6 matching bases. The bases are TGTGCCAGCAGCGCAACACAGGGAAGGAACACTGAAGCTTTCTTT. Protein translation: CASSATQGRNTEAFF.